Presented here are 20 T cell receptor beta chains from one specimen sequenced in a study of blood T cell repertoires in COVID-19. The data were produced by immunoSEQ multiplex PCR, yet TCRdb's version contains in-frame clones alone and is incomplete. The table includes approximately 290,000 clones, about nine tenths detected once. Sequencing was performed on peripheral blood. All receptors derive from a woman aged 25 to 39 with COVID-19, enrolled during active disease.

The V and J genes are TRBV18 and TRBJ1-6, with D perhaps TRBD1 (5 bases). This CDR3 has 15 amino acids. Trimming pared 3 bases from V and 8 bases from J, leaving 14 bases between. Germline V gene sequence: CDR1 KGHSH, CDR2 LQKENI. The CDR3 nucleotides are TGTGCCAGCTCACCGACCGCGACAGTGGATTCACCCCTCCACTTT. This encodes CASSPTATVDSPLHF.

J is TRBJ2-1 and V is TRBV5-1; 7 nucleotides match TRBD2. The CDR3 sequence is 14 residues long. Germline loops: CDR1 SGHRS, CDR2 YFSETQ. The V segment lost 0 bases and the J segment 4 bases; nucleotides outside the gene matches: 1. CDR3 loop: CASSLVGGYNEQFF. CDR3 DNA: TGCGCCAGCAGCTTGGTGGGGGGGTACAATGAGCAGTTCTTC. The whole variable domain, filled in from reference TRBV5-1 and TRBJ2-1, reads KAGVTQTPRYLIKTRGQQVTLSCSPISGHRSVSWYQQTPGQGLQFLFEYFSETQRNKGNFPGRFSGRQFSNSRSEMNVSTLELGDSALYLCASSLVGGYNEQFFGPGTRLTVL.

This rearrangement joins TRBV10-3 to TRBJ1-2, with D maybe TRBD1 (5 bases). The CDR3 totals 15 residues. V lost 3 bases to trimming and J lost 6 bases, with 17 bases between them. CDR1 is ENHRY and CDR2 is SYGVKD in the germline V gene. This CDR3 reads CAISDRQFLLHGYTF. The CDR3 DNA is TGTGCCATCAGTGACAGACAGTTTCTATTGCATGGCTACACCTTC.

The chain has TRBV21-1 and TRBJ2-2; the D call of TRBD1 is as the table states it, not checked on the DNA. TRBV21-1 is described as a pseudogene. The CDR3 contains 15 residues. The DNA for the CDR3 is TGTGCCAGCAGCAACACACAGCCGAACACCGGGGAGCTGTTTTTT. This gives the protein CASSNTQPNTGELFF.

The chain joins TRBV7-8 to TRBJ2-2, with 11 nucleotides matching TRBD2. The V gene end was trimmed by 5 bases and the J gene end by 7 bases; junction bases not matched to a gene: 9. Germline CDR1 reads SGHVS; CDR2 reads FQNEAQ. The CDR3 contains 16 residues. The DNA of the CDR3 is TGTGCCAGCAGCCGTCCCGGGACTAGCGGTAGCGGGGAGCTGTTTTTT. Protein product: CASSRPGTSGSGELFF.

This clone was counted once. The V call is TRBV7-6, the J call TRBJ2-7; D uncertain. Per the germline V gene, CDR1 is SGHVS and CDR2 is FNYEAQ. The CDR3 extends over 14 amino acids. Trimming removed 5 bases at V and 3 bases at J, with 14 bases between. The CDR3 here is CASSPSAARYEQYF. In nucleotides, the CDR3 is TGTGCCAGCAGCCCCAGCGCGGCCCGCTACGAGCAGTACTTC.

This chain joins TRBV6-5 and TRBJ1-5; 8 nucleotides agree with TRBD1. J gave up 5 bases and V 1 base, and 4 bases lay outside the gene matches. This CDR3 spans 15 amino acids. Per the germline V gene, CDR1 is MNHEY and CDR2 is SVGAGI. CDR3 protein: CASSYYRDRHQPQHF. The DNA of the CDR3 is TGTGCCAGCAGTTACTACCGGGACAGGCATCAGCCCCAGCATTTT.

The CDR3 is CASSQGRDRDGKLWGYTF. The DNA for the CDR3 is TGTGCCAGCAGCCAGGGGCGGGACAGGGACGGAAAACTCTGGGGCTACACCTTC. The rearrangement joins TRBV9 to TRBJ1-2; 9 bases are a match to TRBD1. V was clipped by 4 bases and J by 8 bases; unmatched bases: 21. Germline CDR1 reads SGDLS; CDR2 reads YYNGEE. The CDR3 extends over 18 amino acids.

The CDR3 coding sequence is TGCAGCGTTAAGGGGGAAGCTCAGCAGCCCCAGCATTTT. This translates into CSVKGEAQQPQHF. The chain employs TRBV29-1 and TRBJ1-5, with D possibly being TRBD1 (6 bases). The V end was cut by 5 bases, the J end by 7 bases, with 15 bases between. Germline values: CDR1 SQVTM, CDR2 ANQGSEA. The CDR3 has 13 residues.

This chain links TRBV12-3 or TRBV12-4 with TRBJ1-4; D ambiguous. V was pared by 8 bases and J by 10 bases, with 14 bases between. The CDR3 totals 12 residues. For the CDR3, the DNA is TGTGCCAGCGGTCTTTCGGGAGGAAAACTGTTTTTT. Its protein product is CASGLSGGKLFF.

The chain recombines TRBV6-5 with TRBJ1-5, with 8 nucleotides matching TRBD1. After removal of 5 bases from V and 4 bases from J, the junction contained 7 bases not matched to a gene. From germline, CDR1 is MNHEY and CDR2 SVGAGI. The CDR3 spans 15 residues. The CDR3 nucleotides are TGTGCCAGCAGTAGGGGCGGGACAGGTAATCAGCCCCAGCATTTT. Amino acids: CASSRGGTGNQPQHF.

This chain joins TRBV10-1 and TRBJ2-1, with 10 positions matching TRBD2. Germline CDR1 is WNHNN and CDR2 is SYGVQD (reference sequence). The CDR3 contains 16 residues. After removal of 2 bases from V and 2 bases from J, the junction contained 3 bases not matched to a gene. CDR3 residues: CASSEASGGAYNEQFF. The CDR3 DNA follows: TGCGCCAGCAGTGAGGCCAGCGGGGGGGCCTACAATGAGCAGTTCTTC.

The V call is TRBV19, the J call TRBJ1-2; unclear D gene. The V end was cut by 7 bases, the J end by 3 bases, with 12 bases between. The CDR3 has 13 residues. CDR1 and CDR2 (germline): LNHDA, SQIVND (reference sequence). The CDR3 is CASTWTGDYGYTF. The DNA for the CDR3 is TGTGCCAGTACCTGGACGGGAGACTATGGCTACACCTTC. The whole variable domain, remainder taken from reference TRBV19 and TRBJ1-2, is DGGITQSPKYLFRKEGQNVTLSCEQNLNHDAMYWYRQDPGQGLRLIYYSQIVNDFQKGDIAEGYSVSREKKESFPLTVTSAQKNPTAFYLCASTWTGDYGYTFGSGTRLTVV.

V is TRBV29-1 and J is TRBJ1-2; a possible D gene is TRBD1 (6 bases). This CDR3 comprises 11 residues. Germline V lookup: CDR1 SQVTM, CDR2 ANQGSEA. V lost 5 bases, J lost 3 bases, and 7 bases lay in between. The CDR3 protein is CSVSGDYGYTF. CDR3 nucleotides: TGCAGCGTTTCAGGGGACTATGGCTACACCTTC.

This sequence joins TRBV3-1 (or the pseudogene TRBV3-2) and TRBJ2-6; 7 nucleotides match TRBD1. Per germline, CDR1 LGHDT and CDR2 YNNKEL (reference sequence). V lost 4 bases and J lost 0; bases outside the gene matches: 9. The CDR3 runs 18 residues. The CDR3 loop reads CASSRSEDRFSGANVLTF. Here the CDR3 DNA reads TGTGCCAGCAGCCGCTCCGAGGACAGGTTCTCTGGGGCCAACGTCCTGACTTTC.

The CDR3: CASSQPQDYEQYF. The CDR3, as DNA: TGTGCCAGCAGCCAACCCCAGGATTACGAGCAGTACTTC. The V and J genes are TRBV5-5 and TRBJ2-7; D call uncertain. Germline assignment: CDR1 SGHKS and CDR2 YYEKEE (reference sequence). V was cut by 4 bases and J by 4 bases, with 12 bases left in between. The CDR3 sequence is 13 residues long.

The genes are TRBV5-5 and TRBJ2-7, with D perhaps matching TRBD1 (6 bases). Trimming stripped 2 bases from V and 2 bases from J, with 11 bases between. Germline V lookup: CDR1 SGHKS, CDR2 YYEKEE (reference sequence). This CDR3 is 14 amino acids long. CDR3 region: CASSFRDTPYEQYF. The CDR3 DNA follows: TGTGCCAGCAGCTTCCGGGACACCCCCTACGAGCAGTACTTC.

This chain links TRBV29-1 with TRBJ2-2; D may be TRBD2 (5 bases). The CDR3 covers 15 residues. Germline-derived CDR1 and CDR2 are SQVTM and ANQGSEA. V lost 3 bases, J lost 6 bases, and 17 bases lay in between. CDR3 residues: CSVELATRNAGELFF. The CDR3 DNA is TGCAGCGTTGAGTTGGCCACTAGAAACGCCGGGGAGCTGTTTTTT.

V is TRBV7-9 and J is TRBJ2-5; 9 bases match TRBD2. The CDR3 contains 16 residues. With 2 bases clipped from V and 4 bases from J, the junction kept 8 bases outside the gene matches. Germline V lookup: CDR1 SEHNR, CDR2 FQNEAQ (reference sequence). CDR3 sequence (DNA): TGTGCCAGCAGCTTAACAGCGGGGGGTACTGGAGAGACCCAGTACTTC. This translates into CASSLTAGGTGETQYF.

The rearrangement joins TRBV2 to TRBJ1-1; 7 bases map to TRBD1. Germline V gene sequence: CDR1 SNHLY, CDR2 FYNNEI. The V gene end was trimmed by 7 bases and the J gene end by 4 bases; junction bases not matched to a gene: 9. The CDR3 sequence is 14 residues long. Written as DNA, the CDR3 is TGTGCCAGCACCAAGACAGGGTCGGGCACTGAAGCTTTCTTT. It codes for CASTKTGSGTEAFF.